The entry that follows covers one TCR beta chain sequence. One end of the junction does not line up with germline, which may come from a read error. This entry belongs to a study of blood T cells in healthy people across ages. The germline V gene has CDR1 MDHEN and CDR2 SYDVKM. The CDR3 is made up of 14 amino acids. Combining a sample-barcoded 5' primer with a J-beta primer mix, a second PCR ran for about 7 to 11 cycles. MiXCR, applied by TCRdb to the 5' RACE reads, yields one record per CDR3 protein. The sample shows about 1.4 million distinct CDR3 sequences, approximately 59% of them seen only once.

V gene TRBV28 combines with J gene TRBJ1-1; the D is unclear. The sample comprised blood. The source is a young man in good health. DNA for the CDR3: TGTGCCAGCAGTGTATGGAGGGAGAGAACTGAAGCTTTCTTT. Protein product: CASSVWRERTEAFF.